A selection of T cell receptor beta chains follows, all from one sample in a study of shared clonotypes between healthy human individuals. Measured with immunoSEQ multiplex PCR; TCRdb has only the in-frame clones, and not every one. The table records hundreds of thousands of clones, approximately 97% of them present only once. The specimen sequenced was naive CD4+ T cells sorted from blood. These receptors were collected from a woman in her twenties or thirties in good health. CDR3s include the opening cysteine and the closing phenylalanine or tryptophan. Fields, in order: clone size, J gene, D gene, V gene, CDR3 DNA, CDR3 protein. A D gene is named only where the DNA matches it firmly. Where a row states a size, it is once, few, many or the class of an expanded clone; other rows omit it.

abundance: .
j_gene: TRBJ1-1
d_gene: .
v_gene: TRBV6-6
CDR3nt: TGTGCCAGCAGTTACTCCGGCAGGGTGGCTGAAGCTTTCTTT
CDR3aa: CASSYSGRVAEAFF

abundance: .
j_gene: TRBJ2-7
d_gene: .
v_gene: TRBV28
CDR3nt: TGTGCCAGCAGTTTATTGGGGGACGAGCAGTACTTC
CDR3aa: CASSLLGDEQYF

abundance: .
j_gene: TRBJ2-3
d_gene: TRBD1
v_gene: TRBV7-9
CDR3nt: TGTGCCAGCATCCCCGGTGACAGGGGGCCAGATACGCAGTATTTT
CDR3aa: CASIPGDRGPDTQYF

abundance: once
j_gene: TRBJ2-5
d_gene: .
v_gene: TRBV13
CDR3nt: TGTGCCAGCGTCGGTAGCCAGCATCAAGAGACCCAGTACTTC
CDR3aa: CASVGSQHQETQYF

abundance: .
j_gene: TRBJ1-2
d_gene: .
v_gene: TRBV18
CDR3nt: TGTGCCAGCTCACCAGTCGCGGGGAACAACTATGGCTACACCTTC
CDR3aa: CASSPVAGNNYGYTF

abundance: .
j_gene: TRBJ2-1
d_gene: .
v_gene: TRBV28
CDR3nt: TGTGCCAGCAGTTTTACTAATATCAATGAGCAGTTCTTC
CDR3aa: CASSFTNINEQFF

abundance: .
j_gene: TRBJ2-7
d_gene: .
v_gene: TRBV7-9
CDR3nt: TGTGCCAGCAGCCCCCCCCTGGCGGGTCCAGCCCGCTCCTACGAGCAGTACTTC
CDR3aa: CASSPPLAGPARSYEQYF

abundance: .
j_gene: TRBJ2-7
d_gene: TRBD2
v_gene: TRBV28
CDR3nt: TGTGCCAGCAGAGATGCACAGGGACTAGCGGGAGCAGGTTTC
CDR3aa: CASRDAQGLAGAGF

abundance: once
j_gene: TRBJ2-7
d_gene: TRBD1
v_gene: TRBV18
CDR3nt: TGTGCCAGCTCACCCGTAGGACAGGTGAACTACGAGCAGTACTTC
CDR3aa: CASSPVGQVNYEQYF

abundance: .
j_gene: TRBJ2-7
d_gene: TRBD1
v_gene: TRBV6-1
CDR3nt: TGTGCCAGCAGGAGGACAGGGGTCTACGAGCAGTACTTC
CDR3aa: CASRRTGVYEQYF

abundance: once
j_gene: TRBJ2-3
d_gene: TRBD2
v_gene: TRBV28
CDR3nt: TGTGCCAGCAGTGCGATACTAGCGGGGCTAGGAGCAGATACGCAGTATTTT
CDR3aa: CASSAILAGLGADTQYF

abundance: .
j_gene: TRBJ2-7
d_gene: TRBD2
v_gene: TRBV2
CDR3nt: TGTGCCAGCAGTGACGGGGGAGGGCCCTCCGAGCAGTACTTC
CDR3aa: CASSDGGGPSEQYF

abundance: .
j_gene: TRBJ2-1
d_gene: TRBD2
v_gene: TRBV28
CDR3nt: TGTGCCTGCTCTCAGGGACTAGCGGGGCTTAATGAGCAGTTCTTC
CDR3aa: CACSQGLAGLNEQFF

abundance: once
j_gene: TRBJ1-5
d_gene: TRBD1
v_gene: TRBV28
CDR3nt: TGTGCCAGCAGGTCCGGGACAGGCTTTCCTCAGCCCCAGCATTTT
CDR3aa: CASRSGTGFPQPQHF

abundance: .
j_gene: TRBJ2-6
d_gene: TRBD2
v_gene: TRBV19
CDR3nt: TGTGCCAGTAGTACCCCGAGCGGGACTGGGGCCAACGTCCTGACTTTC
CDR3aa: CASSTPSGTGANVLTF

abundance: .
j_gene: TRBJ2-7
d_gene: .
v_gene: TRBV2
CDR3nt: TGTGCCAGCAGTGAACGACAGGTACTCAGCTCCTACGAGCAGTACTTC
CDR3aa: CASSERQVLSSYEQYF

abundance: .
j_gene: TRBJ2-7
d_gene: TRBD1
v_gene: TRBV15
CDR3nt: TGTGCCACCAGCAGAGTAAGGAAGGGACAGGGAAGGTTCGAGCAGTACTTC
CDR3aa: CATSRVRKGQGRFEQYF

abundance: .
j_gene: TRBJ2-1
d_gene: .
v_gene: TRBV28
CDR3nt: TGTGCCAGCAGTCTCCGGGACACGGCCATGGATGAGCAGTTCTTC
CDR3aa: CASSLRDTAMDEQFF

abundance: .
j_gene: TRBJ2-1
d_gene: TRBD1
v_gene: TRBV27
CDR3nt: TGTGCCAGCGGGCTGGACAGGGGAAACAATGAGCAGTTCTTC
CDR3aa: CASGLDRGNNEQFF

abundance: .
j_gene: TRBJ1-5
d_gene: .
v_gene: TRBV28
CDR3nt: TGTGCCAGCATCCCGGGGGAGAAGCATCAGCCCCAGCATTTT
CDR3aa: CASIPGEKHQPQHF

abundance: .
j_gene: TRBJ2-7
d_gene: .
v_gene: TRBV7-8
CDR3nt: TGTGCCAGCAGCTGGCCTCTCGGCGAGCAGTACTTC
CDR3aa: CASSWPLGEQYF

abundance: .
j_gene: TRBJ2-7
d_gene: .
v_gene: TRBV6-1
CDR3nt: TGTGCCAGCAGTGAAGTTCCAAGCTACGAGCAGTACTTC
CDR3aa: CASSEVPSYEQYF

abundance: .
j_gene: TRBJ1-1
d_gene: .
v_gene: TRBV19
CDR3nt: TGTGCCAGTAGTAGCCGGCCCAGAGGAGAAGCTTTCTTT
CDR3aa: CASSSRPRGEAFF

abundance: .
j_gene: TRBJ2-1
d_gene: .
v_gene: TRBV6-5
CDR3nt: TGTGCCAGCAGTTACTCGACCCGACTAGTAAATGAGCAGTTCTTC
CDR3aa: CASSYSTRLVNEQFF

abundance: .
j_gene: TRBJ2-2
d_gene: .
v_gene: TRBV28
CDR3nt: TGTGCCAGCAGTTTCGGGCGGAACACCGGGGAGCTGTTTTTT
CDR3aa: CASSFGRNTGELFF

abundance: .
j_gene: TRBJ1-5
d_gene: .
v_gene: TRBV18
CDR3nt: TGTGCCAGCTCACAAGGACGACACAATCAGCCCCAGCATTTT
CDR3aa: CASSQGRHNQPQHF

abundance: .
j_gene: TRBJ2-7
d_gene: .
v_gene: TRBV28
CDR3nt: TGTGCCTCTCGGGGACGATCCTACGAGCAGTACTTC
CDR3aa: CASRGRSYEQYF

abundance: .
j_gene: TRBJ2-1
d_gene: TRBD2
v_gene: TRBV27
CDR3nt: TGTGCCAGCGGAACGGGACTAACCTACAATGAGCAGTTCTTC
CDR3aa: CASGTGLTYNEQFF

abundance: .
j_gene: TRBJ1-3
d_gene: .
v_gene: TRBV30
CDR3nt: TGTGCCTGGAGAATGATGAGCTCTGGAAACACCATATATTTT
CDR3aa: CAWRMMSSGNTIYF

abundance: .
j_gene: TRBJ2-7
d_gene: .
v_gene: TRBV18
CDR3nt: TGTGCCAGCTCACCTGGGCTGGGCGAGCAGTACTTC
CDR3aa: CASSPGLGEQYF

abundance: .
j_gene: TRBJ1-5
d_gene: .
v_gene: TRBV6-6
CDR3nt: TGTGCCAGCGCGATCGGGCCTAGCAATCAGCCCCAGCATTTT
CDR3aa: CASAIGPSNQPQHF

abundance: .
j_gene: TRBJ1-1
d_gene: TRBD1
v_gene: TRBV19
CDR3nt: TGTGCCAGTAATCACCCAGGGGGCAGGTACACTGAAGCTTTCTTT
CDR3aa: CASNHPGGRYTEAFF

abundance: .
j_gene: TRBJ2-7
d_gene: .
v_gene: TRBV19
CDR3nt: TGTGCCAGTAGTATGGACGGAAACTACGAGCAGTACTTC
CDR3aa: CASSMDGNYEQYF

abundance: .
j_gene: TRBJ2-7
d_gene: TRBD2
v_gene: TRBV5-4
CDR3nt: TGTGCCAGCAGCTTGGCAGCGGGAGGACCCGAGCAGTACTTC
CDR3aa: CASSLAAGGPEQYF

abundance: .
j_gene: TRBJ2-2
d_gene: TRBD1
v_gene: TRBV25-1
CDR3nt: TGTGCCAGCAGCCAGGACAGGGGGAATCTGAACACCGGGGAGCTGTTTTTT
CDR3aa: CASSQDRGNLNTGELFF

abundance: .
j_gene: TRBJ1-5
d_gene: TRBD1
v_gene: TRBV27
CDR3nt: TGTGCCAGCAGTCTACAGGGGGTCGGCAATCAGCCCCAGCATTTT
CDR3aa: CASSLQGVGNQPQHF

abundance: .
j_gene: TRBJ2-5
d_gene: .
v_gene: TRBV11-2
CDR3nt: TGTGCCAGCAGCTTAGAGATTAGCAGGAACCAAGAGACCCAGTACTTC
CDR3aa: CASSLEISRNQETQYF